This TCR beta chain came from a study of response to subunit inactivated influenza vaccine. Findings and caveats of the study: T cells newly recruited by each seasonal influenza vaccination are few, the authors suggested.

TCRdb itself ran the RT-PCR reads through MiXCR, one entry per CDR3 protein. Of 710,000 or so distinct CDR3 sequences in the sample, roughly 14% were seen once. The CDR3 spans 14 residues. V was clipped by 5 bases and J by 0 bases, with 14 bases between them. CDR1 and CDR2 (germline): DFQATT, SNEGSKA (reference sequence). This clonotype was seen a few times. What it binds is unknown. This sequence was found in a man aged 50-59 years who received an inactivated influenza vaccine. This material consisted of PBMCs from blood, taken 11 to 12 days after vaccination. The chain recombines TRBV20-1 with TRBJ2-7; D is perhaps TRBD1 or TRBD2 (5 bases each). CDR3 in amino acids: CSAPTPGSSYEQYF. Here the CDR3 DNA reads TGCAGTGCTCCGACCCCAGGGAGCTCCTACGAGCAGTACTTC.